One and the same sample provided the 25 T cell receptor beta chains below, sequenced in a study of control samples from healthy donors and cancer patients. The method was immunoSEQ multiplex PCR; TCRdb's version includes in-frame clones alone and lacks a portion of them. The table lists some 220,000 clones, about 94% of them singletons. The source material was blood. Every receptor here comes from a man in his fifties or sixties in good health.

The chain has TRBV19 and TRBJ2-2; perhaps TRBD1 as D (6 bases). CDR1 and CDR2 from the germline V gene are LNHDA and SQIVND (reference sequence). The CDR3 extends over 17 amino acids. The ends were cut back, 1 base at V and 4 bases at J, with 16 bases in the middle. The CDR3 DNA reads TGTGCCAGTAGTATAGGGGCAGGGGCAGGGACCACCGGGGAGCTGTTTTTT. Its protein is CASSIGAGAGTTGELFF.

The rearrangement links TRBV2 to TRBJ2-2; 11 bases match TRBD2. Germline CDR1 reads SNHLY; CDR2 reads FYNNEI. V lost 6 bases to trimming and J lost 7 bases; unmatched junction nucleotides: 10. The length of the CDR3 is 16 residues. For the CDR3, the DNA is TGTGCCAGCAGCGCCCTAGCGGGGGGTGTGGGCGGGGAGCTGTTTTTT. This translates into CASSALAGGVGGELFF.

A single count supports this clone. The chain carries TRBV7-8 and TRBJ1-6; unclear D gene. Germline CDR1 and CDR2: SGHVS and FQNEAQ. CDR3 length equals 15 residues. Between the trimmed V and J ends, which lost 0 bases and 0 bases, there was a span of 3 bases. The CDR3 spells CASSLAGSYNSPLHF. CDR3 in DNA: TGTGCCAGCAGCTTAGCGGGCTCCTATAATTCACCCCTCCACTTT.

The chain employs TRBV6-6 and TRBJ1-2, with 8 bases that match TRBD1. In germline, CDR1 is MNHNY, CDR2 SVGAGI (reference sequence). This CDR3 has 14 residues. V lost 5 bases and J lost 3; bases outside the gene matches: 5. DNA of the CDR3: TGTGCCAGCAGTAGGACAGGGACCGACTATGGCTACACCTTC. It specifies CASSRTGTDYGYTF.

A single count supports this clone. The V call is TRBV28, the J call TRBJ1-6; no clear D. V was trimmed by 3 bases and J by 8 bases, leaving 8 bases between them. From germline, CDR1 is MDHEN and CDR2 SYDVKM. The CDR3 runs to 13 residues. CDR3 loop: CASSLVGDSPLHF. The CDR3 region has the DNA TGTGCCAGCAGTTTGGTCGGAGATTCACCCCTCCACTTT.

J is TRBJ1-3 and V is TRBV5-6; possible D gene TRBD1, 5 bases. V was shortened by 4 bases and J by 1 base, with 9 bases between the two germline ends. The V gene's germline CDR1 is SGHDT and CDR2 YYEEEE. This CDR3 spans 14 amino acids. CDR3 nucleotide sequence: TGTGCCAGCAGCCGGGGGGTGTCTGGAAACACCATATATTTT. This gives the protein CASSRGVSGNTIYF.

The chain joins TRBV5-1 to TRBJ1-4; TRBD1 matches 8 bases. The CDR3 runs 14 residues. V was pared by 2 bases and J by 6 bases, with 3 bases of the junction left unmatched. The V gene's germline CDR1 is SGHRS and CDR2 YFSETQ. CDR3 DNA: TGCGCCAGCAGCTTCGGGACAGGTTATGAAAAACTGTTTTTT. As protein: CASSFGTGYEKLFF.

V gene TRBV3-1 (or the pseudogene TRBV3-2) combines with J gene TRBJ1-6, with D possibly TRBD1 on 5 matching bases. The V and J ends lost 0 bases and 7 bases respectively, with 16 bases between them. Germline assignment: CDR1 LGHDT and CDR2 YNNKEL (reference sequence). This CDR3 comprises 17 residues. CDR3 region: CASSQERPSQGNSPLHF. The DNA of the CDR3 is TGTGCCAGCAGCCAAGAAAGACCCTCCCAGGGAAATTCACCCCTCCACTTT.

This chain joins TRBV5-4 and TRBJ2-5, with D unresolved. Per germline, CDR1 SGHNT and CDR2 YYREEE (reference sequence). V lost 4 bases and J 5 bases, leaving 21 bases between the germline ends. This CDR3 is 16 amino acids long. The CDR3 region is CASSLDVFPGGETQYF. CDR3 in DNA: TGTGCCAGCAGCCTTGACGTCTTCCCCGGTGGCGAGACCCAGTACTTC. Full variable domain (outside the CDR3, taken from reference TRBV5-4 and TRBJ2-5): ETGVTQSPTHLIKTRGQQVTLRCSSQSGHNTVSWYQQALGQGPQFIFQYYREEENGRGNFPPRFSGLQFPNYSSELNVNALELDDSALYLCASSLDVFPGGETQYFGPGTRLLVL.

J is TRBJ1-6 and V is TRBV5-1, with a tentative D call TRBD1 (5 bases). Germline V lookup: CDR1 SGHRS, CDR2 YFSETQ. The length of the CDR3 is 14 residues. Between the trimmed V and J ends, which lost 4 bases and 10 bases, there was a span of 15 bases. CDR3 in amino acids: CASSGQGGESPLHF. The CDR3 region has the DNA TGCGCCAGCAGCGGGCAGGGTGGGGAATCACCCCTCCACTTT.

This chain links TRBV7-6 with TRBJ2-3, with a possible D match to TRBD2 (6 bases). V was pared by 3 bases and J by 3 bases, with 13 bases between. Germline CDR1 reads SGHVS; CDR2 reads FNYEAQ. The length of the CDR3 is 15 residues. For the CDR3, the DNA is TGTGCCAGCAGCTTGCCCCTGGCGGGGACAGATACGCAGTATTTT. Its translation is CASSLPLAGTDTQYF.

V and J are TRBV30 and TRBJ2-3; 9 bases fit TRBD1. V shed 8 bases and J 3 bases; nucleotides not matched to a gene: 9. CDR3 length equals 14 residues. Germline CDR1 reads GTSNPN; CDR2 reads SVGIG (reference sequence). DNA of the CDR3: TGTGCCGGCCGAGTGGGACAGGGAACAGATACGCAGTATTTT. Residues: CAGRVGQGTDTQYF.

This chain uses TRBV5-1 with TRBJ2-6, with a possible D match to TRBD1 (6 bases). Germline V lookup: CDR1 SGHRS, CDR2 YFSETQ. This CDR3 region has 15 residues. Trimming took 3 bases from V and 0 from J, leaving 7 bases between them. The CDR3 DNA follows: TGCGCCAGCAGCTCCAGGGGCTCTGGGGCCAACGTCCTGACTTTC. This translates into CASSSRGSGANVLTF.

This clone was recorded only once. This chain uses TRBV2 with TRBJ2-2; maybe TRBD1 (6 bases). CDR3 length: 15 residues. Germline lookup yields CDR1 SNHLY and CDR2 FYNNEI. With 6 bases removed from V and 5 bases from J, the gap between germline ends came to 16 bases. The CDR3 DNA reads TGTGCCAGCAGGGCTGGGCAGGGGAATACCGGGGAGCTGTTTTTT. It encodes CASRAGQGNTGELFF. Full variable domain (missing parts from reference TRBV2 and TRBJ2-2): EPEVTQTPSHQVTQMGQEVILRCVPISNHLYFYWYRQILGQKVEFLVSFYNNEISEKSEIFDDQFSVERPDGSNFTLKIRSTKLEDSAMYFCASRAGQGNTGELFFGEGSRLTVL.

The genes are TRBV19 and TRBJ2-3; D is undetermined. The CDR3 spans 15 residues. Trimming cost V 5 bases and J 1 base, with 13 bases left between them. The germline V gene encodes CDR1 LNHDA and CDR2 SQIVND (reference sequence). The CDR3 DNA reads as TGTGCCAGTAGTCATCCAGCTTCAGGCACAGATACGCAGTATTTT. This sequence encodes CASSHPASGTDTQYF.

This rearrangement joins TRBV5-6 to TRBJ1-6, with no clear D. Germline CDR1 SGHDT, CDR2 YYEEEE. The length of the CDR3 is 15 residues. Trimming stripped 1 base from V and 8 bases from J, with 13 bases between. CDR3 in amino acids: CASSLLNRRDSPLHF. DNA of the CDR3: TGTGCCAGCAGCTTGTTAAACCGGAGGGATTCACCCCTCCACTTT.

The rearrangement joins TRBV11-2 to TRBJ2-1; perhaps TRBD2 as D (5 bases). The germline V and J ends were trimmed by 6 bases and 0 bases, with 9 bases remaining between them. CDR3 length equals 14 residues. CDR1 is SGHAT and CDR2 is FQNNGV in the germline V gene. DNA for the CDR3: TGTGCCAGCAGTGTGGGGAGCTCCTACAATGAGCAGTTCTTC. Protein product: CASSVGSSYNEQFF.

The rearrangement links TRBV7-9 to TRBJ2-3, with D unresolved. Germline loops: CDR1 SEHNR, CDR2 FQNEAQ (reference sequence). Trimming took off 2 bases at V and 2 bases at J, with 14 bases between the two ends. This CDR3 region has 16 residues. This CDR3 reads CASSLTRTINTDTQYF. In DNA, the CDR3 is TGTGCCAGCAGCTTAACTCGTACCATAAACACAGATACGCAGTATTTT. The variable domain in full, with the rest retrieved from reference TRBV7-9 and TRBJ2-3, is DTGVSQNPRHKITKRGQNVTFRCDPISEHNRLYWYRQTLGQGPEFLTYFQNEAQLEKSRLLSDRFSAERPKGSFSTLEIQRTEQGDSAMYLCASSLTRTINTDTQYFGPGTRLTVL.

The chain combines TRBV18 with TRBJ1-1; D not resolved. Looked up from germline, CDR1 is KGHSH and CDR2 is LQKENI. The CDR3 is 15 amino acids. Between the trimmed V and J ends, which lost 3 bases and 4 bases, there was a span of 15 bases. In DNA form, the CDR3 reads TGTGCCAGCTCACCCGGGTTAGCAATGCTCACTGAAGCTTTCTTT. Amino acids: CASSPGLAMLTEAFF.

This chain uses TRBV5-1 with TRBJ2-6; no definite D call. Trimming took 2 bases from V and 1 from J, leaving 10 bases between them. CDR3 length: 16 residues. In germline, CDR1 is SGHRS, CDR2 YFSETQ. CDR3 sequence: CASSFFRVSGANVLTF. As DNA, the CDR3 is TGCGCCAGCAGCTTCTTTAGGGTGTCTGGGGCCAACGTCCTGACTTTC.

The CDR3 loop is CASSESLRPATEAFF. The CDR3, as DNA: TGCGCCAGCAGTGAGTCGCTGCGGCCGGCCACTGAAGCTTTCTTT. The chain joins TRBV10-1 to TRBJ1-1, with unresolved D. CDR1 and CDR2 (germline): WNHNN, SYGVQD (reference sequence). V gave up 0 bases and J gave up 4 bases, with 12 bases separating them. CDR3 length: 15 residues.

The chain joins TRBV7-9 to TRBJ1-1, with a weak D call TRBD1 (5 bases). The CDR3 totals 13 residues. Germline lookup yields CDR1 SEHNR and CDR2 FQNEAQ (reference sequence). V lost 4 bases, J lost 5 bases, and 11 bases lay in between. CDR3 sequence (DNA): TGTGCCAGCAGCTCGGGACGCCGGACTGAAGCTTTCTTT. This translates into CASSSGRRTEAFF. The complete variable domain, with remaining parts taken from reference TRBV7-9 and TRBJ1-1, reads DTGVSQNPRHKITKRGQNVTFRCDPISEHNRLYWYRQTLGQGPEFLTYFQNEAQLEKSRLLSDRFSAERPKGSFSTLEIQRTEQGDSAMYLCASSSGRRTEAFFGQGTRLTVV.

CDR3 loop: CASRPDSQNTGELFF. The CDR3 DNA is TGTGCCAGCAGACCCGATAGCCAGAACACCGGGGAGCTGTTTTTT. The V and J genes are TRBV11-1 and TRBJ2-2; no definite D call. In germline, CDR1 is SGHAT, CDR2 FQDESV (reference sequence). The CDR3 has 15 amino acids. The ends were cut back, 6 bases at V and 1 base at J, with 12 bases in the middle.

The rearrangement links TRBV30 to TRBJ2-5; no firm D call. This CDR3 is 12 amino acids long. The germline V and J ends were trimmed by 0 bases and 3 bases, with 5 bases remaining between them. From germline, CDR1 is GTSNPN and CDR2 SVGIG (reference sequence). CDR3: CAWSVREETQYF. In nucleotides, the CDR3 is TGTGCCTGGAGTGTACGGGAAGAGACCCAGTACTTC.

The CDR3 coding sequence is TGTGCCAGCAGACGAACCGGGACAGCGACCTACGAGCAGTACTTC. As protein: CASRRTGTATYEQYF. The J gene is TRBJ2-7, the V gene TRBV3-1 (or the pseudogene TRBV3-2), with 7 nucleotides matching TRBD1. This CDR3 is built from 15 residues. Germline loops: CDR1 LGHDT, CDR2 YNNKEL (reference sequence). Trimming removed 6 bases from V and 2 bases from J; junction bases left unmatched: 10.